These 3 T cell receptor beta chains were all obtained from the same sample, sequenced in a study of vaccination effects on CD4 cells after COVID-19. No antigen has been assigned to these receptors. Libraries were prepared by immunoSEQ multiplex PCR; TCRdb keeps only in-frame clonotypes and omits some of them. The sample gives some 61,000 clones, about 80% of which show up once; about 0.91% is in the top ten. Prior to sequencing, the ViraFEST assay stimulated PBMC with viral peptide pools, which expanded the antigen-specific CD4+ T cells. Around day 10 of culture, CD4+ T cells were separated out. Each person got two doses of an mRNA SARS-CoV-2 vaccine, BNT162b2 or mRNA-1273. Sample: CD4+ T cells from PBMCs cultured with HCoV-OC43 spike peptides, taken after COVID-19 vaccination. Subset defined: HCoV-OC43 spike overlapping peptide pool stimulation. All receptors come from a human donor who received a COVID-19 vaccine.

V and J are TRBV2 and TRBJ1-2, with 7 bases identical to TRBD1. Germline values: CDR1 SNHLY, CDR2 FYNNEI. The CDR3 has 16 amino acids. The ends lost 0 bases at V and 3 bases at J; junction bases unmatched: 7. The CDR3 is CASSEAGQAGHYGYTF. The CDR3 DNA reads as TGTGCCAGCAGTGAAGCTGGACAGGCAGGACACTATGGCTACACCTTC.

The chain joins TRBV19 to TRBJ2-2, with a possible D match to TRBD2 (6 bases). V was pared by 6 bases and J by 5 bases, with 16 bases between. This CDR3 comprises 15 residues. Germline V lookup: CDR1 LNHDA, CDR2 SQIVND (reference sequence). The DNA for the CDR3 is TGTGCCAGTAGCTTAGGGCTAGCGAGTACCGGGGAGCTGTTTTTT. It encodes CASSLGLASTGELFF.

The V call is TRBV18, the J call TRBJ1-1; TRBD1 agrees at 9 bases. V shed 4 bases, J shed 5 bases, and the junction held 8 bases outside the gene matches. This CDR3 spans 15 amino acids. The germline V gene encodes CDR1 KGHSH and CDR2 LQKENI. The DNA of the CDR3 is TGTGCCAGCTCACGGTCCGGGACAGGGAATACTGAAGCTTTCTTT. Its translation: CASSRSGTGNTEAFF.